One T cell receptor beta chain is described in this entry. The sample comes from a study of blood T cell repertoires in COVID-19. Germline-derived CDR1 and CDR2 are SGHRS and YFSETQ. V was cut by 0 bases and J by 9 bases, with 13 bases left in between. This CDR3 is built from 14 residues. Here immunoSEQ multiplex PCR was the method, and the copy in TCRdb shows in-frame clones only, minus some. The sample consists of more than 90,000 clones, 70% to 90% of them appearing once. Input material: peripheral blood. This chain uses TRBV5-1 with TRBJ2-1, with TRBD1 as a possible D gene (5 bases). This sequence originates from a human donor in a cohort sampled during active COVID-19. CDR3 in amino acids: CASSLGGPGGEQFF. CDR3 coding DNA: TGCGCCAGCAGCTTGGGGGGCCCGGGCGGTGAGCAGTTCTTC. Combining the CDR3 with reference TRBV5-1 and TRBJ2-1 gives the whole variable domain KAGVTQTPRYLIKTRGQQVTLSCSPISGHRSVSWYQQTPGQGLQFLFEYFSETQRNKGNFPGRFSGRQFSNSRSEMNVSTLELGDSALYLCASSLGGPGGEQFFGPGTRLTVL.